This T cell receptor (beta chain) was captured by sequencing in a study of T cell repertoires in cytomegalovirus infection. The table lists this clonotype with many counts. From the reads, TCRdb called clonotypes with MiXCR, one entry per CDR3 protein. There are 210,000 or so distinct CDR3 sequences in the sample; 6% to 8% occur only once, and around 6.5% lies in the top ten. Sequences were obtained from PBMCs. The source is a human donor in good health (CMV status not recorded). Some clones in this sample may be carry-over from other donors' samples.

The CDR3 region is CATSRVGNEKLFF. The CDR3 DNA sequence: TGTGCCACCAGCAGAGTTGGTAATGAAAAACTGTTTTTT. The gene calls are TRBV15 and TRBJ1-4; the D is unclear. The germline gives CDR1 LNHNV, CDR2 YYDKDF (reference sequence). This CDR3 has 13 amino acids. Trimming took off 1 base at V and 4 bases at J, with 4 bases between the two ends.